The rows below give T cell receptor beta chains drawn from one sample of a study of control samples from healthy donors and cancer patients. Sequencing used immunoSEQ multiplex PCR; TCRdb keeps in-frame clones, though not all of them. The sample lists 150,000 to 200,000 clones; over 85% were seen once. What was sequenced was blood. The receptors derive from a woman aged 40-49 years in good health. The CDR3 runs from the conserved cysteine through the conserved F or W. D genes are given only for firm matches. The listing skips clone size in some rows; elsewhere it reads once, few, many or a size class.

V gene	D gene	J gene	clone size	CDR3 DNA	CDR3 protein
TRBV5-6	TRBD1	TRBJ1-2	few	TGTGCCAGCAGACCGACAGGGGCCAGCGGCTACACCTTC	CASRPTGASGYTF
TRBV2	-	TRBJ1-6	-	TGTGCCAGCATTTGGCAGGGGAATTATAATTCACCCCTCCACTTT	CASIWQGNYNSPLHF
TRBV19	TRBD1	TRBJ1-1	-	TGTGCCAGTAGCCTGGACAGGAGGAGCACTGAAGCTTTCTTT	CASSLDRRSTEAFF
TRBV2	-	TRBJ2-7	-	TGTGCCAGCAGGGCCAAGGGCGAGCAGTACTTC	CASRAKGEQYF
TRBV19	TRBD2	TRBJ2-1	-	TGTGCCAGTAGGAGAGCGGGAGTGGGCAATGAGCAGTTCTTC	CASRRAGVGNEQFF
TRBV6-5	-	TRBJ1-1	once	TGTGCCAGCAGTTACTCGGCGAGCTTTGAAGCTTTCTTT	CASSYSASFEAFF
TRBV19	-	TRBJ2-5	-	TGTGCCAGTAGTTCCCGGTTCCCCACTAGACAGCAAGAGACCCAGTACTTC	CASSSRFPTRQQETQYF
TRBV24-1	TRBD2	TRBJ2-1	-	TGTGCCACCAGTGATCCCGGGACTAGCGGAAACAATGAGCAGTTCTTC	CATSDPGTSGNNEQFF
TRBV19	-	TRBJ1-5	-	TGTGCCAGTAGTACACGGGCAGACAATCAGCCCCAGCATTTT	CASSTRADNQPQHF
TRBV4-3	-	TRBJ2-3	-	TGCGCCAGCAGCCAAGACATCCGGGGCACAGATACGCAGTATTTT	CASSQDIRGTDTQYF
TRBV11-2	-	TRBJ2-3	-	TGTGCCAGCAGCTTAGGGGCAGCTCAAGCCACAGATACGCAGTATTTT	CASSLGAAQATDTQYF
TRBV7-9	TRBD1	TRBJ2-1	once	TGTGCCAGCAACAGGGGGAATGAGCAGTTCTTC	CASNRGNEQFF
TRBV10-3	-	TRBJ1-1	-	TGTGCCATCAGCGGAGGTTCAAACACTGAAGCTTTCTTT	CAISGGSNTEAFF
TRBV20-1	-	TRBJ2-3	-	TGCAGTGCCACTAGTTCAGATACGCAGTATTTT	CSATSSDTQYF
TRBV7-2	-	TRBJ1-2	-	TGTGCCAGCAGCTTAGAAGGCAGGCTAGGCTATGGCTACACCTTC	CASSLEGRLGYGYTF
TRBV5-6	-	TRBJ2-7	-	TGTGCCAGCAGTATCGGGTACGAGCAGTACTTC	CASSIGYEQYF
TRBV9	TRBD1	TRBJ1-5	-	TGTGCCAGCAGCGTGGGACAGAATAGCAATCAGCCCCAGCATTTT	CASSVGQNSNQPQHF
TRBV7-2	-	TRBJ2-2	-	TGTGCCAGCAGCTTCGATGCAGTAGTTGCCGGGGAGCTGTTTTTT	CASSFDAVVAGELFF
TRBV7-2	-	TRBJ1-1	once	TGTGCCAGCAGCTTAGACAGAAACACTGAAGCTTTCTTT	CASSLDRNTEAFF
TRBV6-6	TRBD1	TRBJ1-2	-	TGTGCCAGTAGGACAGGGCGCAACTATGGCTACACCTTC	CASRTGRNYGYTF
TRBV6-2/TRBV6-3	-	TRBJ1-2	-	TGTGCCAGCAGTTACTCGAGGCCGAACTATGGCTACACCTTC	CASSYSRPNYGYTF
TRBV7-8	-	TRBJ2-3	-	TGTGCCAGCAGCTCACCACAGGGTACAGATACGCAGTATTTT	CASSSPQGTDTQYF
TRBV3-1/TRBV3-2	-	TRBJ2-7	-	TGTGCCAGCAGGACACAGGGAGAAGGCTACGAGCAGTACTTC	CASRTQGEGYEQYF